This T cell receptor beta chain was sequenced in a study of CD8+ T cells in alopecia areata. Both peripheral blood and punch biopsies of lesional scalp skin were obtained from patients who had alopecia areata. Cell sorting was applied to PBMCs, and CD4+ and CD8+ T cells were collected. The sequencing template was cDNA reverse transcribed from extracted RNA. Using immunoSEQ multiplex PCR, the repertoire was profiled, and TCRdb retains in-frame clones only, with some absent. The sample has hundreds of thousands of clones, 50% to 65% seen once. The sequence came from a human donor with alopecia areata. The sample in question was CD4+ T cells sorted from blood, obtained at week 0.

The CDR3 sequence is CAWSQPGQGHQPQHF. The CDR3, as DNA: TGTGCCTGGAGTCAACCGGGACAGGGACATCAGCCCCAGCATTTT. The chain recombines TRBV30 with TRBJ1-5; TRBD1 aligns across 9 bases. The CDR3 covers 15 residues. With 2 bases clipped from V and 5 bases from J, the junction kept 7 bases outside the gene matches. Germline assignment: CDR1 GTSNPN and CDR2 SVGIG (reference sequence).